The clone carrying this T cell receptor (beta chain) was observed once. Profiling relied on immunoSEQ multiplex PCR, and the TCRdb table lists in-frame clones only, not all of them. The repertoire includes about 7,000 clones, around 70% of them detected once, and about a sixth sits in the top ten. This sample was taken from a study of T cell repertoires in ileal Crohn's disease. V was pared by 2 bases and J by 8 bases, with 9 bases of the junction left unmatched. Looked up from germline, CDR1 is MGHRA and CDR2 is YSYEKL. The CDR3 covers 15 residues. This clonotype was obtained from an adult with Crohn's disease. The sample consisted of ileal tissue. The V and J genes are TRBV4-1 and TRBJ1-3; 7 nucleotides line up with TRBD1. CDR3 nucleotides: TGCGCCAGCAGCCAAAAACAGGGGACTTTGGACACCATATATTTT. Protein: CASSQKQGTLDTIYF.